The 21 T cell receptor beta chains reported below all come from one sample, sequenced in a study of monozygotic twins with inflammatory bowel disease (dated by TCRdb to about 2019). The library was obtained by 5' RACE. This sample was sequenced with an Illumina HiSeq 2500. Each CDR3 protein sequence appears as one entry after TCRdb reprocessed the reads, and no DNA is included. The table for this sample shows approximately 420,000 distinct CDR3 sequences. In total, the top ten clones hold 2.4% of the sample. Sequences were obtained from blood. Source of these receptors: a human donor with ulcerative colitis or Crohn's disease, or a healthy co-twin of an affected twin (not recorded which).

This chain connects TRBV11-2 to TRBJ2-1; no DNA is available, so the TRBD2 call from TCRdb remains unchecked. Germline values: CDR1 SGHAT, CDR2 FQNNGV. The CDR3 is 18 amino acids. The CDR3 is CASRKQDRLAGEGSEQFF.

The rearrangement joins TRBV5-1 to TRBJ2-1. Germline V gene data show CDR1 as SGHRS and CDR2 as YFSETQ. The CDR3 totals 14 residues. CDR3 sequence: CASSYQTVYNEQFF.

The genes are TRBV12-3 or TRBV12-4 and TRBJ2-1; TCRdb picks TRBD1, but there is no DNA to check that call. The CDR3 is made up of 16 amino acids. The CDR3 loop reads CASRPSGTGAYNEQFF.

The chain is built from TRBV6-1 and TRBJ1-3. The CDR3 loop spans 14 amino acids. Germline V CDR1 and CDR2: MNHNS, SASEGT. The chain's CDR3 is CASRPSFSGNTIYF.

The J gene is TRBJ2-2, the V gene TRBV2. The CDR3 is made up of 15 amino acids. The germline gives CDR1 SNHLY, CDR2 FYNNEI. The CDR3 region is CASSGQSRATGELFF.

The CDR3 sequence is CASSLAGPEETQYF. The chain is built from TRBV12-3 or TRBV12-4 and TRBJ2-5; absent DNA, TCRdb's TRBD2 call cannot be checked. The CDR3 is 14 amino acids.

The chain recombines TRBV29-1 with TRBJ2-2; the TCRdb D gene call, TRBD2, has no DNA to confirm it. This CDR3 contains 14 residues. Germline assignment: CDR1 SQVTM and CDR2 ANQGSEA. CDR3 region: CSATAGGNTGELFF.

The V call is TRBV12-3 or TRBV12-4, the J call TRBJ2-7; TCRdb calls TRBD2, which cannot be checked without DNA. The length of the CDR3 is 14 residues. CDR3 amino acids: CASTPSAGTYEQYF.

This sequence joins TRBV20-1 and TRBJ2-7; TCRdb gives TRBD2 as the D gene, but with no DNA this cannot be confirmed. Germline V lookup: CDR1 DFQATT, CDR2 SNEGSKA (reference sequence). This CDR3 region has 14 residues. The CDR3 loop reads CSASPSGSRYEQYF.

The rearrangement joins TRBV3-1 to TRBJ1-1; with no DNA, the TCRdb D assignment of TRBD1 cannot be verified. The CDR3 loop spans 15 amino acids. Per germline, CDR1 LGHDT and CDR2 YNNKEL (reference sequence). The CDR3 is CASSPFSGTVDGAFF.

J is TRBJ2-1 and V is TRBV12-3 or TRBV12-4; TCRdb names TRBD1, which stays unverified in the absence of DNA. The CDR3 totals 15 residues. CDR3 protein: CASREQGGQYNEQFF.

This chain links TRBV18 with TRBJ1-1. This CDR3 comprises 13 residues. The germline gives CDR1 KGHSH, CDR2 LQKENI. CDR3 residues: CASSDGQNTEAFF. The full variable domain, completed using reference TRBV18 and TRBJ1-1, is NAGVMQNPRHLVRRRGQEARLRCSPMKGHSHVYWYRQLPEEGLKFMVYLQKENIIDESGMPKERFSAEFPKEGPSILRIQQVVRGDSAAYFCASSDGQNTEAFFGQGTRLTVV.

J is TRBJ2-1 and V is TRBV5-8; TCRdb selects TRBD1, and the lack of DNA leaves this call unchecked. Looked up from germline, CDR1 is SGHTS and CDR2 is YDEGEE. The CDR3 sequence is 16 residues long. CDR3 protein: CASSPPRQGVNNEQFF.

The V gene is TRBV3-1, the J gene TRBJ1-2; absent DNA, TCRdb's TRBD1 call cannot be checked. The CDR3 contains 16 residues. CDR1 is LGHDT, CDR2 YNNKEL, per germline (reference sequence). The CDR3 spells CASSPGTDHLFLGYTF.

CDR3: CSARHRSSGANVLTF. J is TRBJ2-6 and V is TRBV20-1. This CDR3 is built from 15 residues. The V gene's germline CDR1 is DFQATT and CDR2 SNEGSKA (reference sequence).

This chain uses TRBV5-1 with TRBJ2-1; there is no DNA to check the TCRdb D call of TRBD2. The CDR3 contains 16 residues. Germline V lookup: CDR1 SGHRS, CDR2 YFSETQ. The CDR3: CASSLGTSGSTGEQFF. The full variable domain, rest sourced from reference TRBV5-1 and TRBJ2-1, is KAGVTQTPRYLIKTRGQQVTLSCSPISGHRSVSWYQQTPGQGLQFLFEYFSETQRNKGNFPGRFSGRQFSNSRSEMNVSTLELGDSALYLCASSLGTSGSTGEQFFGPGTRLTVL.

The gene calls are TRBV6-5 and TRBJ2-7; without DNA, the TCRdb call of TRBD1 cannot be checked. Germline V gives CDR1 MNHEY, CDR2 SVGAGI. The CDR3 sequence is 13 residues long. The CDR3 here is CASSLDRNYEQYF.

The CDR3 sequence: CASSSYKEAGGPRGVEQFF. The chain carries TRBV13 and TRBJ2-1; TCRdb outputs TRBD2, but without DNA this stays unchecked. CDR3 length equals 19 residues. Germline V lookup: CDR1 PRHDT, CDR2 FYEKMQ (reference sequence).

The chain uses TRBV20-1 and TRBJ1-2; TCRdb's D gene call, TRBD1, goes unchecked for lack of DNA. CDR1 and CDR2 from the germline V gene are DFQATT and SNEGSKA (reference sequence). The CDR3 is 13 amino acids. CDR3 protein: CSAIYRGLSGYTF.

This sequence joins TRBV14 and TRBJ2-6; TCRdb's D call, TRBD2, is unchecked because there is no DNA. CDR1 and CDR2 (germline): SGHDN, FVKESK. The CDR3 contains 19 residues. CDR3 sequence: CASSQGLRGGISGANVLTF. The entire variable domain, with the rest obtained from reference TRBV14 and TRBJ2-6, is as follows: EAGVTQFPSHSVIEKGQTVTLRCDPISGHDNLYWYRRVMGKEIKFLLHFVKESKQDESGMPNNRFLAERTGGTYSTLKVQPAELEDSGVYFCASSQGLRGGISGANVLTFGAGSRLTVL.

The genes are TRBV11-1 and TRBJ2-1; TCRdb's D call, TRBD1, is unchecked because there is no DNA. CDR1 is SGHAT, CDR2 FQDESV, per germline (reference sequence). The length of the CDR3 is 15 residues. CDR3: CASSDRGSTYNEQFF.